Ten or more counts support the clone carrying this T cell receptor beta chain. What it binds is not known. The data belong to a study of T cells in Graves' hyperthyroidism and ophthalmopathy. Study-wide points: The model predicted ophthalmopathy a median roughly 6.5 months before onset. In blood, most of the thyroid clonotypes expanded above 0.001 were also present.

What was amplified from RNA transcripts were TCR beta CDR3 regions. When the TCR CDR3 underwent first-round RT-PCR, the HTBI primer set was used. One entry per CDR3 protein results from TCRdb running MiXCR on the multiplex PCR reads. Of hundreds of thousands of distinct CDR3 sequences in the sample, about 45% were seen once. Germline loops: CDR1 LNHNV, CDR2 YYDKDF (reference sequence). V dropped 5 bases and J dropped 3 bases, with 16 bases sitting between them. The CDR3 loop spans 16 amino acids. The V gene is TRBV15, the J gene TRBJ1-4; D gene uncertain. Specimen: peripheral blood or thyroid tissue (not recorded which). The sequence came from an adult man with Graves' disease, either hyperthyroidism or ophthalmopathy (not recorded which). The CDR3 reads CATSPRPKGANEKLFF. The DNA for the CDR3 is TGTGCCACCAGCCCCCGTCCCAAGGGAGCTAATGAAAAACTGTTTTTT.